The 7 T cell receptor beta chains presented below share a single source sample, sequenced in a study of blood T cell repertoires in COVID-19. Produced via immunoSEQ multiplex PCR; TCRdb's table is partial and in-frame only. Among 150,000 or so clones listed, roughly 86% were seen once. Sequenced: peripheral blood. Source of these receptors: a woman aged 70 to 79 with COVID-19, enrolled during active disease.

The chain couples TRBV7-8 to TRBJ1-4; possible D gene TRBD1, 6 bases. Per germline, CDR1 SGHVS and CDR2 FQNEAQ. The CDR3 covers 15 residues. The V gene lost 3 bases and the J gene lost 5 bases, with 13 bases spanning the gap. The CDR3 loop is CASSFSGQSNEKLFF. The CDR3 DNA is TGTGCCAGCAGCTTTTCAGGACAGTCAAATGAAAAACTGTTTTTT.

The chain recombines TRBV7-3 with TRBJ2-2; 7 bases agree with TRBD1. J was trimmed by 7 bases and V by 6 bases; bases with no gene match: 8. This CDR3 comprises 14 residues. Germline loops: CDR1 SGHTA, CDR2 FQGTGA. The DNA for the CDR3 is TGTGCCAGCAGGAGGGGGCTAGGTGTCGGGGAGCTGTTTTTT. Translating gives CASRRGLGVGELFF. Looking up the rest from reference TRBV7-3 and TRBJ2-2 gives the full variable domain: GAGVSQTPSNKVTEKGKYVELRCDPISGHTALYWYRQSLGQGPEFLIYFQGTGAADDSGLPNDRFFAVRPEGSVSTLKIQRTERGDSAVYLCASRRGLGVGELFFGEGSRLTVL.

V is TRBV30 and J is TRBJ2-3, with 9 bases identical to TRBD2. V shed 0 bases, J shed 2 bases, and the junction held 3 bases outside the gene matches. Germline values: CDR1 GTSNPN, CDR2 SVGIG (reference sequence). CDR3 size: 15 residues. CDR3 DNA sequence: TGTGCCTGGAGTGTTCTAGCGGGGCTCACAGATACGCAGTATTTT. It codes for CAWSVLAGLTDTQYF.

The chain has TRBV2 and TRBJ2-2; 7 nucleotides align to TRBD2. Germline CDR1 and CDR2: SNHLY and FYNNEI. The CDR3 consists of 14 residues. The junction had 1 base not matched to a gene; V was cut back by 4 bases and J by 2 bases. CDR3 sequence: CASSGTRNTGELFF. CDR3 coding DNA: TGTGCCAGCAGTGGGACTAGAAACACCGGGGAGCTGTTTTTT.

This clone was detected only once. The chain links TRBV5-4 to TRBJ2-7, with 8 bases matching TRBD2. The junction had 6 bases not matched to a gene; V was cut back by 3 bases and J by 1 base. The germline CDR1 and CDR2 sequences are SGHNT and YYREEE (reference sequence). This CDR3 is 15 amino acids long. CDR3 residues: CASSSGVAGSYEQYF. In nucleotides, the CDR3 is TGTGCCAGCAGCTCCGGGGTAGCGGGATCCTACGAGCAGTACTTC.

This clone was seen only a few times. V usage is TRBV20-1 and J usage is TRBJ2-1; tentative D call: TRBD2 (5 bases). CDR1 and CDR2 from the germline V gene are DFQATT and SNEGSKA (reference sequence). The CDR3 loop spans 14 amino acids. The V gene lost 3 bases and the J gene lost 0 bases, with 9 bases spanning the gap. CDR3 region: CSASRGVSYNEQFF. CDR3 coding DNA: TGCAGTGCTAGTCGGGGAGTCTCCTACAATGAGCAGTTCTTC.

The CDR3 coding sequence is TGCGCCAGCAGCTCCCCGCCGGGGGACAGGGAAGGAACTGAAGCTTTCTTT. Translation gives CASSSPPGDREGTEAFF. The gene calls are TRBV5-1 and TRBJ1-1; 9 positions match TRBD1. Germline CDR1 is SGHRS and CDR2 is YFSETQ. This CDR3 region has 17 residues. Germline trimming cut 3 bases from V and 5 bases from J; bases unmatched to any gene: 14.